These T cell receptor beta chains were read from a single sample in a study of long-term antiretroviral therapy in people with HIV. Here immunoSEQ multiplex PCR was the method, and the copy in TCRdb shows in-frame clones only, minus some. The sample shows fewer than 35,000 clones, approximately 78% of them seen only once. The source material was unsorted PBMCs, sampled 2.9 years after starting antiretroviral therapy. The receptors originated from a man in his forties or fifties with HIV. Both conserved end residues are part of each CDR3. The D gene is left open where the match is weak. Size tells how often a clone was seen (once, few, many) or the class of an expanded clone, and some rows leave it out.

clone size: .; D gene: .; V gene: TRBV5-1; J gene: TRBJ2-1; CDR3 protein: CASSVTENSYNEQFF; CDR3 DNA: TGCGCCAGCAGTGTCACCGAAAATTCCTACAATGAGCAGTTCTTC
clone size: .; D gene: .; V gene: TRBV14; J gene: TRBJ2-1; CDR3 protein: CASSQTGETYNEQFF; CDR3 DNA: TGTGCCAGCAGCCAAACCGGGGAGACCTACAATGAGCAGTTCTTC
clone size: .; D gene: TRBD2; V gene: TRBV7-8; J gene: TRBJ2-7; CDR3 protein: CASSSGEGFTSYEQYF; CDR3 DNA: TGTGCCAGCAGCTCGGGGGAGGGGTTCACCTCCTACGAGCAGTACTTC
clone size: .; D gene: .; V gene: TRBV6-6; J gene: TRBJ1-5; CDR3 protein: CASSYGKGGGQPQHF; CDR3 DNA: TGTGCCAGCAGTTACGGTAAGGGGGGCGGTCAGCCCCAGCATTTT
clone size: once; D gene: .; V gene: TRBV5-1; J gene: TRBJ1-2; CDR3 protein: CASRGATYGYTF; CDR3 DNA: TGCGCCAGCAGAGGGGCCACCTATGGCTACACCTTC
clone size: .; D gene: .; V gene: TRBV5-6; J gene: TRBJ2-7; CDR3 protein: CASSLDALISYEQYF; CDR3 DNA: TGTGCCAGCAGCTTGGATGCTCTCATCTCCTACGAGCAGTACTTC
clone size: .; D gene: .; V gene: TRBV28; J gene: TRBJ2-3; CDR3 protein: CASGVSTDTQYF; CDR3 DNA: TGTGCCAGCGGGGTTAGCACAGATACGCAGTATTTT
clone size: .; D gene: TRBD2; V gene: TRBV6-6; J gene: TRBJ2-1; CDR3 protein: CASIVGGTTYNEQFF; CDR3 DNA: TGTGCCAGCATCGTGGGGGGGACCACCTACAATGAGCAGTTCTTC
clone size: once; D gene: .; V gene: TRBV28; J gene: TRBJ1-2; CDR3 protein: CASMEKVNYGYTF; CDR3 DNA: TGTGCCAGCATGGAGAAGGTTAACTATGGCTACACCTTC
clone size: .; D gene: .; V gene: TRBV20-1; J gene: TRBJ2-7; CDR3 protein: CSATSLYEQYF; CDR3 DNA: TGCAGTGCTACTAGCCTTTACGAGCAGTACTTC
clone size: few; D gene: TRBD1; V gene: TRBV13; J gene: TRBJ2-7; CDR3 protein: CASSLGQGGLSYEQYF; CDR3 DNA: TGTGCCAGCAGCTTAGGACAGGGGGGCCTCTCCTACGAGCAGTACTTC
clone size: .; D gene: TRBD1; V gene: TRBV7-9; J gene: TRBJ1-1; CDR3 protein: CASTLQGGSVRGTEAFF; CDR3 DNA: TGTGCCAGCACCCTACAGGGGGGAAGCGTAAGGGGCACTGAAGCTTTCTTT
clone size: .; D gene: .; V gene: TRBV29-1; J gene: TRBJ2-7; CDR3 protein: CSVRGIYEQYF; CDR3 DNA: TGCAGCGTTAGGGGAATCTACGAGCAGTACTTC
clone size: .; D gene: .; V gene: TRBV28; J gene: TRBJ1-2; CDR3 protein: CASSPRVEGYTF; CDR3 DNA: TGTGCCAGCAGTCCGCGGGTGGAAGGCTACACCTTC
clone size: .; D gene: .; V gene: TRBV7-9; J gene: TRBJ1-3; CDR3 protein: CASSLDRYSGNTIYF; CDR3 DNA: TGTGCCAGCAGCTTAGACAGATACTCTGGAAACACCATATATTTT
clone size: once; D gene: .; V gene: TRBV5-8; J gene: TRBJ1-5; CDR3 protein: CASSLRINQPQHF; CDR3 DNA: TGTGCCAGCAGCTTACGGATCAATCAGCCCCAGCATTTT
clone size: .; D gene: .; V gene: TRBV5-4; J gene: TRBJ1-3; CDR3 protein: CASSQGEDSVASGNTIYF; CDR3 DNA: TGTGCCAGCAGCCAAGGGGAGGACAGTGTAGCTTCTGGAAACACCATATATTTT
clone size: .; D gene: TRBD2; V gene: TRBV5-6; J gene: TRBJ2-3; CDR3 protein: CASSPSLRGGPDTQYF; CDR3 DNA: TGTGCCAGCAGCCCCTCCCTGCGGGGGGGCCCAGATACGCAGTATTTT
clone size: few; D gene: TRBD1; V gene: TRBV2; J gene: TRBJ2-7; CDR3 protein: CASSEAPGQGNEQYF; CDR3 DNA: TGTGCCAGCAGTGAAGCACCGGGACAGGGGAACGAGCAGTACTTC
clone size: .; D gene: .; V gene: TRBV29-1; J gene: TRBJ2-1; CDR3 protein: CSVVPRVNEQFF; CDR3 DNA: TGCAGCGTCGTACCCAGGGTCAATGAGCAGTTCTTC
clone size: .; D gene: .; V gene: TRBV14; J gene: TRBJ2-2; CDR3 protein: CASSQVRADTGELFF; CDR3 DNA: TGTGCCAGCAGCCAAGTTCGGGCGGACACCGGGGAGCTGTTTTTT
clone size: .; D gene: .; V gene: TRBV18; J gene: TRBJ1-4; CDR3 protein: CASSPGPATNEKLFF; CDR3 DNA: TGTGCCAGCTCACCGGGGCCCGCAACTAATGAAAAACTGTTTTTT
clone size: .; D gene: .; V gene: TRBV19; J gene: TRBJ2-2; CDR3 protein: CASSPSLGGTGELFF; CDR3 DNA: TGTGCCAGTAGCCCCTCTCTCGGCGGCACCGGGGAGCTGTTTTTT